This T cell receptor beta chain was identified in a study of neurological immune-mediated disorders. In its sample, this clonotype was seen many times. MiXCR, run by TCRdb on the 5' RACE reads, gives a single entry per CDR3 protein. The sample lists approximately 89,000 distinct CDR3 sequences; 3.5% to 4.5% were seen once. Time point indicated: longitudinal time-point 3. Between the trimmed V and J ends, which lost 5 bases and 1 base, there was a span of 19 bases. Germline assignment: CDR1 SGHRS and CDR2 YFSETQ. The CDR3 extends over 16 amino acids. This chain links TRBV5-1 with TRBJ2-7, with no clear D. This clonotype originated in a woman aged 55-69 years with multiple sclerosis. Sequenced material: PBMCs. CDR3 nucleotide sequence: TGCGCCAGCAGGATCGGAACGGCGGAAAAGTCCTACGAGCAGTACTTC. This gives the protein CASRIGTAEKSYEQYF.